This TCR beta chain was observed in a study of CD8+ T cells in alopecia areata. For the study at large: A regimen of oral tofacitinib, 5 to 10 mg twice daily, was given to treated patients. Points from the study as a whole: Alopecia totalis/universalis scalp especially showed more expanded CD8+ clones than normal scalp. Uncertain still, given a single nonresponder, is whether baseline CD8+ expansion links to response.

Extracted RNA was reverse transcribed into cDNA, the sequencing template. Produced via immunoSEQ multiplex PCR; TCRdb's table is partial and in-frame only. The table includes roughly 180,000 clones, approximately 50% detected once. Of note for this clone: What it recognizes is unknown.

Regarding treatment: oral pan-JAK inhibitor, 5-10 mg twice daily. Researchers took lesional scalp punch biopsies and peripheral blood from people who were alopecia areata patients. Deletions cut 7 bases from V and 2 bases from J, with 9 bases between. CDR1 and CDR2 from the germline V gene are MNHEY and SMNVEV (reference sequence). The CDR3 runs 12 residues. The TCR originated in a human donor with alopecia areata. This sequence joins TRBV27 and TRBJ2-7; D not certain. Sequencing was performed on CD8+ T cells sorted from blood, taken around week 54, from a patient treated with tofacitinib. The CDR3 nucleotides read TGTGCCAGCATTGCGAACCCCTACGAGCAGTACTTC. It encodes CASIANPYEQYF.